This T cell receptor (beta chain) stems from a study of T-cell memory formation after mild COVID-19. Study-wide context: TCR clusters were mostly confined to one donor each. Study observations and caveats: That cross-reactive memory joined was suggested by some responding clones appearing in pre-infection memory. There was a balanced CD4/CD8 profile in clones contracting day 15 to 85, and later expanders leaned CD4+.

The TCR alpha and TCR beta cDNA libraries, bearing sample barcodes and UMIs, were generated by 5'RACE using constant-segment primers. From the 5' RACE reads, TCRdb called clonotypes with MiXCR, one entry per CDR3 protein. The table includes about 190,000 distinct CDR3 sequences, around 18% detected once. The V end lost 2 bases, the J end lost 3 bases, and 10 bases lay between the germline ends. This CDR3 has 14 amino acids. This clonotype has at least ten counts. What it binds is not known. Material: PBMCs or a T cell subset sorted from them (not recorded which). This chain uses TRBV12-3 or TRBV12-4 with TRBJ2-5; D is unclear. The sequence was obtained from an adult woman who had mild COVID-19 (a few samples of this study predate the infection). Cell type and time point are not known. The CDR3 sequence is CASSLSTAKETQYF. CDR3 sequence (DNA): TGTGCCAGCAGTTTAAGTACAGCGAAAGAGACCCAGTACTTC.